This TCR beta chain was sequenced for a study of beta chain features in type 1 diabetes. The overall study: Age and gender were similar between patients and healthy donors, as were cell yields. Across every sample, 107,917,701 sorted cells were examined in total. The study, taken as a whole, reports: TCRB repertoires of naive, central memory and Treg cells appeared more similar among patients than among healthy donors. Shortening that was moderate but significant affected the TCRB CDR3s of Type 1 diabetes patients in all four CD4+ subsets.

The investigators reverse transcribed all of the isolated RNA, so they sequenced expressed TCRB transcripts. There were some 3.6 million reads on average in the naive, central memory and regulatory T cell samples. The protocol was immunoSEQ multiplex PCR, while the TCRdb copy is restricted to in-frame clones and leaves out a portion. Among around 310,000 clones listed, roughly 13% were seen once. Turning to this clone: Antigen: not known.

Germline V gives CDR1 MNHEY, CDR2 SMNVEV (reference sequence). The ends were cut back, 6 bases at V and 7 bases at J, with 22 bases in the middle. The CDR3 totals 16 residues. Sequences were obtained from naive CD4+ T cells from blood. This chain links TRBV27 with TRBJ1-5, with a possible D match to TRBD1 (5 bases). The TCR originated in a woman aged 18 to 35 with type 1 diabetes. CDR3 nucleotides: TGTGCCAGCAGCCCTAAAGGGTATCCCAGGGTGCAGCCCCAGCATTTT. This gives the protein CASSPKGYPRVQPQHF.